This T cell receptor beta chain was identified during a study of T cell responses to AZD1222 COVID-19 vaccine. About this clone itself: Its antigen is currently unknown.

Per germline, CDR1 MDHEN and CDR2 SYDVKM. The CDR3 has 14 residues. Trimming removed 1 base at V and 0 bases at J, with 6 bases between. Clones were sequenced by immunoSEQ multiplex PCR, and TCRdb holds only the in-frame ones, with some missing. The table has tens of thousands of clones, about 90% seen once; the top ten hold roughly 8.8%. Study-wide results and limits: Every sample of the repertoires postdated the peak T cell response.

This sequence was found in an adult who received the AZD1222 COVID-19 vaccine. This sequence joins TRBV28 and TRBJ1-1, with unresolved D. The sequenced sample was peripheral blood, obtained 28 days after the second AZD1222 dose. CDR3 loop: CASSLSQLNTEAFF. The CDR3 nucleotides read TGTGCCAGCAGTTTATCGCAGTTGAACACTGAAGCTTTCTTT.